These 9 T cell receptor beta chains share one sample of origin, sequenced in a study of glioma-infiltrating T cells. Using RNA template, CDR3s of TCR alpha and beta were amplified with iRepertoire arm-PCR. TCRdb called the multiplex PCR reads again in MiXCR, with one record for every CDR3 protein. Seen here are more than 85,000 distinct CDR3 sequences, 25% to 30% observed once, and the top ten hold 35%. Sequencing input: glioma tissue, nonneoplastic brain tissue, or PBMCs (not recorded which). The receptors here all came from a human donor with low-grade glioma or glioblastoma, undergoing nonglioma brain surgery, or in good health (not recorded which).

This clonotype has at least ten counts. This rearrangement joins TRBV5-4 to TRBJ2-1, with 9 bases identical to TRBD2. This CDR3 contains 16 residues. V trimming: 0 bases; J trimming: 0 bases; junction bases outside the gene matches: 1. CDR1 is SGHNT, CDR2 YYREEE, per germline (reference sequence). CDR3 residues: CASSLGRGGSYNEQFF. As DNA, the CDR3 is TGTGCCAGCAGCTTGGGGCGGGGGGGCTCCTACAATGAGCAGTTCTTC.

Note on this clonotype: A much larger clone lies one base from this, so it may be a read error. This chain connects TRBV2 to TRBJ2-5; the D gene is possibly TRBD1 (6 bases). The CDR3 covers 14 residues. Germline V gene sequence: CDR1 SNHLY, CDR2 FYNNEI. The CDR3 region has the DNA TGTGCCAGCAGTACCGGGACAATCTCGGAGACCCAGCACTTC. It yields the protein CASSTGTISETQHF.

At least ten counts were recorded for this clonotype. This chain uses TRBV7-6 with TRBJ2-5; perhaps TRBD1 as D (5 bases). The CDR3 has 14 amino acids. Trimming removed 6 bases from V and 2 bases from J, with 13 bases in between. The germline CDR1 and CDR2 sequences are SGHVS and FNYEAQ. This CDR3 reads CASRSGTGQETQYF. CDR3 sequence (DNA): TGTGCCAGCAGGTCGGGCACAGGACAAGAGACCCAGTACTTC. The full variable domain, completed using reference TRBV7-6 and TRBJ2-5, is GAGVSQSPRYKVTKRGQDVALRCDPISGHVSLYWYRQALGQGPEFLTYFNYEAQQDKSGLPNDRFSAERPEGSISTLTIQRTEQRDSAMYRCASRSGTGQETQYFGPGTRLLVL.

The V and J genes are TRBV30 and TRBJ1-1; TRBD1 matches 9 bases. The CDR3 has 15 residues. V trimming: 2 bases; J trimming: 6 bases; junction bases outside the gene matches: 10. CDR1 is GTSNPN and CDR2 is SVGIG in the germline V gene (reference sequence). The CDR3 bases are TGTGCCTGGAGTCCCTTGGGACAGGGAGACCCTGAAGCTTTCTTT. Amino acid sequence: CAWSPLGQGDPEAFF.

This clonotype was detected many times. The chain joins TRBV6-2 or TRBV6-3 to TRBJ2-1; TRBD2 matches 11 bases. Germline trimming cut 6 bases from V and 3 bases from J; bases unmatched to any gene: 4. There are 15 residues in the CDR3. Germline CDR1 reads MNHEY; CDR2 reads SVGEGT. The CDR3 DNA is TGTGCCAGCAGCCTAGCGGGGGGACTCTACAATGAGCAGTTCTTC. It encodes CASSLAGGLYNEQFF.

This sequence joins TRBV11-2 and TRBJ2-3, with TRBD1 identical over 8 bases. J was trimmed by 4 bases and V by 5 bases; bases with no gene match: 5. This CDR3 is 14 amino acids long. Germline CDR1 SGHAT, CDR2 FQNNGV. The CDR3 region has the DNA TGTGCCAGCAGCGCGGACAGGGAGGCAGATACGCAGTATTTT. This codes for CASSADREADTQYF.

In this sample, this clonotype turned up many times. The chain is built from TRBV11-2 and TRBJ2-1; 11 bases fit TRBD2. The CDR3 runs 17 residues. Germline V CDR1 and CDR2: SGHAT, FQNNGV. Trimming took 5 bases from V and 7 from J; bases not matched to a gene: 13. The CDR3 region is CASSPRLAGNIQNEQFF. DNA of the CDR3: TGTGCCAGCAGCCCCCGACTAGCGGGAAACATACAGAATGAGCAGTTCTTC.

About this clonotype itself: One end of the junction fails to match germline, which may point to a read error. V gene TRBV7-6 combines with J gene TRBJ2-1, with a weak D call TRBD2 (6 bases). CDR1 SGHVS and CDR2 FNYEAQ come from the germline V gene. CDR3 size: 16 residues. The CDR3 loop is CAISPIAESSYNEQFF. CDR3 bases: TGTGCCATCAGCCCGATAGCGGAGAGCTCCTACAATGAGCAGTTCTTC.

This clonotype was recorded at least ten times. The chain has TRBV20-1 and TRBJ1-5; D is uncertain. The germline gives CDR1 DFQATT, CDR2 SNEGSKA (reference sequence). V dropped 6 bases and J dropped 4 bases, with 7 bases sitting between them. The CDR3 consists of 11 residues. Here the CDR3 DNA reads TGCAGTGCCGGCCGGAATCAGCCCCAGCATTTT. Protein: CSAGRNQPQHF.